This TCR beta chain was profiled in a study of blood T cell repertoires in COVID-19. Background on the study: The United States, Italy and Spain provided the acute and convalescent COVID-19 samples.

The method was immunoSEQ multiplex PCR; TCRdb's version includes in-frame clones alone and lacks a portion of them. This sample has fewer than 300,000 clones, with around 86% found just once. V gave up 6 bases and J gave up 0 bases, with 12 bases separating them. The CDR3 spans 14 residues. Germline V lookup: CDR1 MNHNY, CDR2 SVGAGI (reference sequence). This clonotype originated in a human donor in a cohort sampled during active COVID-19. This rearrangement joins TRBV6-6 to TRBJ2-7, with D possibly being TRBD2 (6 bases). Sequences were obtained from peripheral blood. In DNA form, the CDR3 reads TGTGCCAGCAGAGTCGGGGGTAGCTCCTACGAGCAGTACTTC. Protein: CASRVGGSSYEQYF.